A single sample gave rise to the 18 T cell receptor beta chains below, sequenced in a study of post-analysis software for immune sequencing data. Their antigens remain unidentified. cDNA libraries of TCR beta carried unique molecular identifiers. TCRdb fed the PCR reads into MiXCR, producing one record per CDR3 protein. The sample lists some 700,000 distinct CDR3 sequences, approximately 60% seen once, with about 11% in the top ten. Study-wide results and caveats: TRBV5-6, TRBV5-1 and TRBV20-1 belonged to a set of roughly five TRBV segments that were more frequent in patients than controls.

Input material: blood. The receptors here all came from a girl aged 2 to 10 with multiple sclerosis.

The gene calls are TRBV7-2 and TRBJ2-3; D possibly corresponds to TRBD2 (6 bases). V gave up 5 bases and J gave up 0 bases, with 12 bases separating them. The CDR3 runs 15 residues. Germline CDR1 and CDR2: SGHTA and FQGNSA. In nucleotides, the CDR3 is TGTGCCAGCAGCCGGGACTTAACTAGCACAGATACGCAGTATTTT. Encoded protein: CASSRDLTSTDTQYF.

The chain carries TRBV14 and TRBJ2-3; the D gene is possibly TRBD2 (6 bases). Germline-derived CDR1 and CDR2 are SGHDN and FVKESK. The CDR3 runs to 13 residues. V dropped 1 base and J dropped 6 bases, with 8 bases sitting between them. CDR3 region: CASSQVGRDTQYF. The DNA for the CDR3 is TGTGCCAGCAGCCAAGTGGGGAGGGATACGCAGTATTTT.

The chain couples TRBV29-1 to TRBJ1-1; D gene ambiguous. V shed 6 bases and J shed 1 base, with 6 bases lying between them. The CDR3 has 11 residues. Germline lookup yields CDR1 SQVTM and CDR2 ANQGSEA. Here the CDR3 reads CSVTGNTEAFF. The CDR3 DNA follows: TGCAGCGTGACTGGGAACACTGAAGCTTTCTTT.

The V call is TRBV7-9, the J call TRBJ1-5; D gene ambiguous. Trimming left V 8 bases short and J 9 bases short, with 23 bases between. This CDR3 has 15 residues. In germline, CDR1 is SEHNR, CDR2 FQNEAQ (reference sequence). The DNA for the CDR3 is TGTGCCAGCGCAGCCCCCGGAGGGTCGGACCGGCCCCAGCATTTT. It codes for CASAAPGGSDRPQHF.

This clonotype was seen a single time. J is TRBJ2-1 and V is TRBV15; 10 bases are a match to TRBD1. V was pared by 0 bases and J by 8 bases, with 4 bases of the junction left unmatched. This CDR3 region has 15 residues. From germline, CDR1 is LNHNV and CDR2 YYDKDF (reference sequence). CDR3 in amino acids: CATSREGQGSYEQFF. The CDR3, as DNA: TGTGCCACCAGCAGAGAGGGACAGGGGTCGTATGAGCAGTTCTTC.

This rearrangement joins TRBV11-2 to TRBJ2-5; TRBD1 might be the D (7 bases). V lost 5 bases, J lost 5 bases, and 18 bases lay in between. Germline-derived CDR1 and CDR2 are SGHAT and FQNNGV. This CDR3 region has 15 residues. The CDR3 here is CASSAPGAGQETQYF. CDR3 DNA: TGTGCCAGCAGCGCCCCCGGGGCGGGACAGGAGACCCAGTACTTC.

This rearrangement joins TRBV2 to TRBJ2-1; the match to TRBD1 covers 10 bases. The CDR3 contains 13 residues. The V gene's germline CDR1 is SNHLY and CDR2 FYNNEI. Unmatched junction bases numbered 6, after V lost 6 bases and J lost 10 bases. In DNA, the CDR3 is TGTGCCAGCAGCGGGACAGGGGTCGGGGAGCAGTTCTTC. Amino acid sequence: CASSGTGVGEQFF.

The chain combines TRBV4-1 with TRBJ2-6, with D possibly being TRBD2 (5 bases). There are 16 residues in the CDR3. V lost 8 bases to trimming and J lost 2 bases, with 16 bases between them. Germline assignment: CDR1 MGHRA and CDR2 YSYEKL. CDR3 DNA sequence: TGCGCCAGCGGCCGAGAGACCGGGGCTGGGGCCAACGTCCTGACTTTC. Translated, it gives CASGRETGAGANVLTF.

The V gene is TRBV29-1, the J gene TRBJ2-3, with D perhaps matching TRBD2 (5 bases). V shed 5 bases and J shed 2 bases, with 14 bases lying between them. Germline values: CDR1 SQVTM, CDR2 ANQGSEA. CDR3 length: 14 amino acids. DNA of the CDR3: TGCAGCGTTCCCCTGGACTCGATCACAGATACGCAGTATTTT. Encoded protein: CSVPLDSITDTQYF.

This rearrangement joins TRBV20-1 to TRBJ2-3, with 12 bases lining up with TRBD2. The germline CDR1 and CDR2 sequences are DFQATT and SNEGSKA (reference sequence). The V segment lost 6 bases and the J segment 4 bases; nucleotides outside the gene matches: 5. CDR3 length: 14 amino acids. The CDR3 DNA is TGCAGTGCCCGGACTAGCGGGACCTCAGATACGCAGTATTTT. Protein sequence: CSARTSGTSDTQYF.

J is TRBJ2-3 and V is TRBV6-5; 8 bases map to TRBD2. The CDR3 consists of 14 residues. CDR1 MNHEY and CDR2 SVGAGI come from the germline V gene. Germline trimming cut 6 bases from V and 3 bases from J; bases unmatched to any gene: 5. CDR3 sequence: CASRPGGPTDTQYF. CDR3 bases: TGTGCCAGCAGGCCGGGGGGGCCTACAGATACGCAGTATTTT.

This clonotype has more than one count but fewer than ten. The V gene is TRBV29-1, the J gene TRBJ1-2, with 9 bases matching TRBD1. Trimming removed 2 bases from V and 6 bases from J; junction bases left unmatched: 4. Germline CDR1 reads SQVTM; CDR2 reads ANQGSEA. This CDR3 region has 13 residues. CDR3 sequence (DNA): TGCAGCGTTGAACCGGGACAGGGCCATGGCTACACCTTC. The encoded protein is CSVEPGQGHGYTF.

The chain uses TRBV20-1 and TRBJ2-3; 8 bases fit TRBD1. The CDR3 extends over 19 amino acids. The germline gives CDR1 DFQATT, CDR2 SNEGSKA (reference sequence). The J segment lost 2 bases and the V segment lost 3 bases, leaving 19 bases of the junction unmatched. This chain's CDR3 is CSASRGRGRLGGHTDTQYF. DNA of the CDR3: TGCAGTGCTAGCCGGGGCAGGGGGCGCCTCGGGGGCCACACAGATACGCAGTATTTT.

This chain joins TRBV9 and TRBJ1-2; D remains ambiguous. V dropped 2 bases and J dropped 3 bases, with 14 bases sitting between them. Per germline, CDR1 SGDLS and CDR2 YYNGEE. The CDR3 runs 15 residues. The CDR3 region has the DNA TGTGCCAGCAGCGTCGGCGGTCCGAGCGACTATGGCTACACCTTC. This sequence encodes CASSVGGPSDYGYTF.

The chain links TRBV20-1 to TRBJ2-1; 7 positions agree with TRBD2. The germline CDR1 and CDR2 sequences are DFQATT and SNEGSKA (reference sequence). The length of the CDR3 is 14 residues. The trim removed 3 bases at V and 6 bases at J, leaving 8 bases unmatched. The CDR3 reads CSARRASGLNEQFF. The CDR3 DNA reads TGCAGTGCTAGGCGGGCTAGCGGCCTCAATGAGCAGTTCTTC.

In its sample, this clonotype was seen a few times. This chain links TRBV6-2 or TRBV6-3 with TRBJ2-3; TRBD2 matches 11 bases. This CDR3 has 15 amino acids. Unmatched junction bases numbered 6, after V lost 7 bases and J lost 3 bases. Germline V gene sequence: CDR1 MNHEY, CDR2 SVGEGT. Here the CDR3 DNA reads TGTGCCAGCACCAACCGACTAGCGGGAACAGATACGCAGTATTTT. Protein: CASTNRLAGTDTQYF.

The CDR3 DNA reads TGTGCCAGCAGCGCCGGGGGGGCGCAGTATTTT. Translation: CASSAGGAQYF. J is TRBJ2-3 and V is TRBV7-8; TRBD2 agrees at 8 bases. J gave up 10 bases and V 5 bases, and 2 bases lay outside the gene matches. The CDR3 extends over 11 amino acids. Germline V gene sequence: CDR1 SGHVS, CDR2 FQNEAQ.

This clonotype was found a few times. The gene calls are TRBV6-6 and TRBJ2-1; 10 bases line up with TRBD2. CDR3 length: 17 amino acids. V gave up 2 bases and J gave up 7 bases; unmatched junction bases: 11. Looked up from germline, CDR1 is MNHNY and CDR2 is SVGAGI (reference sequence). The CDR3 sequence is CASSYGERGGFINEQFF. CDR3 DNA: TGTGCCAGCAGTTACGGCGAGCGGGGGGGCTTCATAAATGAGCAGTTCTTC.